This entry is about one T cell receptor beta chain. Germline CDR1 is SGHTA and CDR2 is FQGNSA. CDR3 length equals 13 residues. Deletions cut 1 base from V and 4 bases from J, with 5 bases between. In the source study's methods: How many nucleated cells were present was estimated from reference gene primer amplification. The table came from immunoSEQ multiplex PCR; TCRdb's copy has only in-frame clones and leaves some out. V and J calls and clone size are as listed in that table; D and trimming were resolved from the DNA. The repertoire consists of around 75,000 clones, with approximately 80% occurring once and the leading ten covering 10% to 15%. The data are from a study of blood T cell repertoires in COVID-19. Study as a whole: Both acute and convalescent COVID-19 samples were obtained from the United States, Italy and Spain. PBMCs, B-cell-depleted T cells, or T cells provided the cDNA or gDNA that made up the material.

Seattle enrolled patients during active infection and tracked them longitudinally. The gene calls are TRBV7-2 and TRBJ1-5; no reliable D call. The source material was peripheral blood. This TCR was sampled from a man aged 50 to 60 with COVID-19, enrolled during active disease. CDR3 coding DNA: TGTGCCAGCAGCTTAGACAGAAATCAGCCCCAGCATTTT. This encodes CASSLDRNQPQHF.